These 8 T cell receptor beta chains originate from one sample sequenced in a study of shared clonotypes between healthy human individuals. Sequencing used immunoSEQ multiplex PCR; TCRdb keeps in-frame clones, though not all of them. Of roughly 1,500,000 clones in the sample, just under 99% were seen once. The specimen was naive CD4+ T cells sorted from blood. The subset here: CD45RA+ positively selected. All receptors come from a young man in good health.

This chain connects TRBV11-3 to TRBJ2-7, with 7 nucleotides matching TRBD1. With 3 bases clipped from V and 2 bases from J, the junction kept 13 bases outside the gene matches. This CDR3 region has 17 residues. Germline loops: CDR1 SGHNT, CDR2 YENEEA. CDR3 in amino acids: CASSLGFGDRATYEQYF. The CDR3 DNA sequence: TGTGCCAGCAGCTTGGGGTTTGGTGACAGGGCCACCTACGAGCAGTACTTC. Looking up the rest from reference TRBV11-3 and TRBJ2-7 gives the full variable domain: EAGVVQSPRYKIIEKKQPVAFWCNPISGHNTLYWYLQNLGQGPELLIRYENEEAVDDSQLPKDRFSAERLKGVDSTLKIQPAELGDSAVYLCASSLGFGDRATYEQYFGPGTRLTVT.

This chain's CDR3 is CASSFVDTQYF. The CDR3 region has the DNA TGTGCCAGCAGCTTCGTGGATACGCAGTATTTT. The chain combines TRBV5-4 with TRBJ2-3; D gene uncertain. The V end lost 2 bases, the J end lost 6 bases, and 4 bases lay between the germline ends. CDR1 and CDR2 (germline): SGHNT, YYREEE (reference sequence). The CDR3 extends over 11 amino acids.

The rearrangement links TRBV10-1 to TRBJ2-7; D gene uncertain. The ends were cut back, 5 bases at V and 0 bases at J, with 11 bases in the middle. The length of the CDR3 is 14 residues. In germline, CDR1 is WNHNN, CDR2 SYGVQD (reference sequence). The CDR3 region has the DNA TGCGCCAGCAGTCCCTTGGGTAGCTCCTACGAGCAGTACTTC. This encodes CASSPLGSSYEQYF.

The chain joins TRBV10-1 to TRBJ2-7; 16 bases agree with TRBD2. The CDR3 runs to 17 residues. Losses at the gene ends were 5 bases for V and 0 bases for J; bases not matched to a gene: 4. Germline V gene sequence: CDR1 WNHNN, CDR2 SYGVQD (reference sequence). The CDR3 spells CASSPGLAGGSSYEQYF. Written as DNA, the CDR3 is TGCGCCAGCAGTCCGGGACTAGCGGGAGGGAGCTCCTACGAGCAGTACTTC.

The V gene is TRBV5-1, the J gene TRBJ2-7; D is uncertain. V lost 1 base to trimming and J lost 1 base, with 6 bases between them. CDR1 is SGHRS and CDR2 is YFSETQ in the germline V gene. CDR3 length: 13 amino acids. Here the CDR3 DNA reads TGCGCCAGCAGCTTGATGTTTTCCTACGAGCAGTACTTC. Residues: CASSLMFSYEQYF.

This chain connects TRBV2 to TRBJ2-7; 7 bases are a match to TRBD1. The V gene's germline CDR1 is SNHLY and CDR2 FYNNEI. The CDR3 length is 15 residues. Trimming cost V 4 bases and J 0 bases; bases outside gene matches: 6. The CDR3 spells CASSGDSANSYEQYF. As DNA, the CDR3 is TGTGCCAGCAGTGGGGACAGCGCAAACTCCTACGAGCAGTACTTC.

V usage is TRBV30 and J usage is TRBJ1-3, with D unresolved. Germline CDR1 GTSNPN, CDR2 SVGIG (reference sequence). The CDR3 runs 12 residues. Trimming pared 3 bases from V and 0 bases from J, leaving 3 bases between. DNA of the CDR3: TGTGCCTGGAGACCCTCTGGAAACACCATATATTTT. It encodes CAWRPSGNTIYF.

This clone was picked up one time. The junction departs from germline at one end; a sequencing error may be responsible. The chain couples TRBV19 to TRBJ2-7; D uncertain. This CDR3 has 13 residues. Germline CDR1 reads LNHDA; CDR2 reads SQIVND (reference sequence). The CDR3 spells CASSIAQTYEQYF. CDR3 in DNA: TGTGCAAGTAGTATCGCACAAACCTACGAGCAGTACTTC.